The rows below give T cell receptor beta chains drawn from one sample of a study of cytomegalovirus exposure and HLA in healthy donors. Assay used: immunoSEQ multiplex PCR; TCRdb lists only in-frame clones, some missing. Of 50,000 or so clones listed, about three quarters were seen once; the top ten hold 2.7%. The specimen was PBMCs. The receptor source for this set is a woman aged 40 to 55 in good health and CMV-seropositive. The CDR3 runs from the conserved cysteine through the conserved F or W. Clone size is given for some rows only: seen once, a few or many times, or a class if the clone is expanded.

clone_size,v_call,cdr3_aa
.,TRBV6-5,CASSPRTEYQPQHF
.,TRBV14,CASSQERGGTEAFF
.,TRBV29-1,CSVQGSAYEQYF
.,TRBV30,CAWTREGSNQPQHF
.,TRBV10-1,CASSVSGESYNEQFF
.,TRBV5-4,CASSVLGGALNSPLHF
.,TRBV6-6,CASSALGNQPQHF
.,TRBV7-2,CASSPRVRLAGGSEQFF
.,TRBV10-1,CASSESGVQPQHF
.,TRBV7-9,CASRPTPGQGETQYF
.,TRBV29-1,CSVLGTSGGGMTQETQYF
.,TRBV2,CASRAFSGGAQETQYF
.,TRBV6-1,CASNLGAGQPQHF
.,TRBV7-8,CASSLERRYSPPHEQFF
.,TRBV15,CATRRTSGELFF
.,TRBV10-3,CAISETGEDTQYF
.,TRBV27,CASSFNYNSPLHF
.,TRBV15,CATSRTGDGFREAFF
few,TRBV4-2,CASSQGGETDTQYF
.,TRBV14,CASSRGYEQYF
.,TRBV18,CASSPGQGATGELFF
.,TRBV6-1,CASGRDLREQYF
.,TRBV30,CACRDRAYEQYF
few,TRBV5-8,CASSPGTVPFVDEQYF
few,TRBV4-1,CASSQEDRSQPQHF
.,TRBV9,CASSPSGFNEAFF
few,TRBV10-2,CATVQGSTDTQYF